Listed here are 21 T cell receptor beta chains from one sample, sequenced in a study of OX40 agonist ivuxolimab in advanced cancers. TCRdb's table, derived via immunoSEQ multiplex PCR, lists solely in-frame clones and lacks some. The table shows just over 90,000 clones, with around 91% occurring only once. Specimen: CD4+ or CD8+ T cells sorted from blood, collected in a trial of the OX40 agonist ivuxolimab. The receptors shown here come from an adult with an advanced solid tumor such as melanoma, head and neck, liver or kidney cancer.

A remark on this clone: The sample carries other DNA sequences with the same CDR3. This chain links TRBV7-2 with TRBJ2-3; the match to TRBD2 covers 14 bases. From germline, CDR1 is SGHTA and CDR2 FQGNSA. This CDR3 has 16 residues. Losses at the gene ends were 5 bases for V and 6 bases for J; bases not matched to a gene: 7. The DNA of the CDR3 is TGTGCCAGCAGCCTCAGACTAGCGGGAGGGGGTGATACGCAGTATTTT. Protein product: CASSLRLAGGGDTQYF.

The gene calls are TRBV6-1 and TRBJ1-2; 9 positions agree with TRBD1. The CDR3 is 17 residues long. With 3 bases clipped from V and 2 bases from J, the junction kept 10 bases outside the gene matches. Per germline, CDR1 MNHNS and CDR2 SASEGT. In DNA, the CDR3 is TGTGCCAGCAGTGATGGGGGCCGACAGGGGGTAAACTATGGCTACACCTTC. Its protein is CASSDGGRQGVNYGYTF.

The J gene is TRBJ1-2, the V gene TRBV7-2; D unresolved. Germline V lookup: CDR1 SGHTA, CDR2 FQGNSA. This CDR3 is built from 15 residues. The V gene lost 5 bases and the J gene lost 8 bases, with 21 bases spanning the gap. The CDR3 here is CASSVQRGLGGGYTF. For the CDR3, the DNA is TGTGCCAGCAGCGTACAGAGAGGGCTCGGTGGGGGCTACACCTTC. Variable domain in full (rest from reference TRBV7-2 and TRBJ1-2): GAGVSQSPSNKVTEKGKDVELRCDPISGHTALYWYRQSLGQGLEFLIYFQGNSAPDKSGLPSDRFSAERTGGSVSTLTIQRTQQEDSAVYLCASSVQRGLGGGYTFGSGTRLTVV.

The rearrangement links TRBV7-9 to TRBJ2-6, with D perhaps TRBD1 or TRBD2 (5 bases each). The V gene lost 0 bases and the J gene lost 0 bases, with 9 bases spanning the gap. The CDR3 contains 17 residues. Germline loops: CDR1 SEHNR, CDR2 FQNEAQ (reference sequence). The CDR3 sequence: CASSLAGAGSGANVLTF. In DNA form, the CDR3 reads TGTGCCAGCAGCTTAGCAGGGGCGGGCTCTGGGGCCAACGTCCTGACTTTC.

The V and J genes are TRBV4-1 and TRBJ2-3; 9 nucleotides agree with TRBD1. The germline V gene has CDR1 MGHRA and CDR2 YSYEKL. CDR3 length: 17 residues. With V trimmed by 0 bases and J by 6 bases, 10 bases remained unmatched. CDR3 DNA: TGCGCCAGCAGCCAAGAAGGGTCGGGACAGGGTTTTGATACGCAGTATTTT. Amino acids: CASSQEGSGQGFDTQYF.

The V call is TRBV7-9, the J call TRBJ2-3, with D hard to call. V lost 5 bases, J lost 1 base, and 16 bases lay in between. The V gene's germline CDR1 is SEHNR and CDR2 FQNEAQ (reference sequence). The CDR3 extends over 16 amino acids. The CDR3 DNA follows: TGTGCCAGCAGCGCCTTGGACGGAGCCGGCACAGATACGCAGTATTTT. Its translation: CASSALDGAGTDTQYF.

V gene TRBV6-1 combines with J gene TRBJ2-7, with 11 bases fitting TRBD2. Trimming at V came to 6 bases and at J to 3 bases, leaving 4 bases not matched to a gene. Germline V gene data show CDR1 as MNHNS and CDR2 as SASEGT. CDR3 length: 14 amino acids. The CDR3 loop reads CASSSTSGSYEQYF. The DNA for the CDR3 is TGTGCCAGCAGCTCCACTAGCGGGAGCTACGAGCAGTACTTC.

This clone has only one observation. J is TRBJ2-1 and V is TRBV11-3, with unresolved D. CDR3 length equals 15 residues. Germline CDR1 SGHNT, CDR2 YENEEA. The V and J ends lost 5 bases and 1 base respectively, with 12 bases between them. The CDR3, as DNA: TGTGCCAGCAGCCCCCGGACCAATTCCTACAATGAGCAGTTCTTC. This translates into CASSPRTNSYNEQFF.

Notes on this clone: Within the sample, other DNA sequences also encode this same CDR3. The chain links TRBV7-2 to TRBJ1-5; no reliable D call. V was trimmed by 5 bases and J by 0 bases, leaving 8 bases between them. From germline, CDR1 is SGHTA and CDR2 FQGNSA. This CDR3 region has 14 residues. The CDR3: CASSLGNSNQPQHF. The CDR3 DNA is TGTGCCAGCAGCCTAGGAAATAGCAATCAGCCCCAGCATTTT.

The chain joins TRBV19 to TRBJ2-5; TRBD2 agrees at 8 bases. This CDR3 comprises 13 residues. The germline CDR1 and CDR2 sequences are LNHDA and SQIVND (reference sequence). Trimming at V came to 6 bases and at J to 2 bases, leaving 2 bases not matched to a gene. The CDR3 DNA reads TGTGCCAGTAGACGGGGGGGGCAAGAGACCCAGTACTTC. Its translation is CASRRGGQETQYF. Full variable domain (missing parts from reference TRBV19 and TRBJ2-5): DGGITQSPKYLFRKEGQNVTLSCEQNLNHDAMYWYRQDPGQGLRLIYYSQIVNDFQKGDIAEGYSVSREKKESFPLTVTSAQKNPTAFYLCASRRGGQETQYFGPGTRLLVL.

The genes are TRBV7-8 and TRBJ2-7; TRBD2 agrees at 11 bases. J lost 6 bases, V lost 10 bases, and 17 bases had no gene match. Germline CDR1 and CDR2: SGHVS and FQNEAQ. The CDR3 loop spans 16 amino acids. The CDR3 DNA follows: TGTGCCACCCGCCTAACCTCCGGGCTAGCGGGAGGCGAGCAGTACTTC. This translates into CATRLTSGLAGGEQYF.

The chain employs TRBV5-6 and TRBJ2-5; D uncertain. This CDR3 spans 18 amino acids. Trimming pared 3 bases from V and 5 bases from J, leaving 26 bases between. CDR1 is SGHDT and CDR2 is YYEEEE in the germline V gene. The CDR3 spells CASSSGEDVLINRETQYF. CDR3 in DNA: TGTGCCAGCAGCTCCGGAGAGGACGTTTTAATCAATAGGGAGACCCAGTACTTC.

The chain joins TRBV19 to TRBJ2-2, with D unclear. The CDR3 runs 11 residues. The V end was cut by 4 bases, the J end by 10 bases, with 7 bases between. Germline CDR1 LNHDA, CDR2 SQIVND (reference sequence). In DNA, the CDR3 is TGTGCCAGTAGTAACCTTATGGAGCTGTTTTTT. Translated: CASSNLMELFF.

The V gene is TRBV29-1, the J gene TRBJ1-2; D ambiguous. The CDR3 has 14 residues. The germline gives CDR1 SQVTM, CDR2 ANQGSEA. V was trimmed by 3 bases and J by 2 bases, leaving 13 bases between them. The CDR3 is CSVDNRSQNYGYTF. CDR3 bases: TGCAGCGTTGATAACAGATCACAGAACTATGGCTACACCTTC.

This chain links TRBV19 with TRBJ1-5; no definite D call. The germline gives CDR1 LNHDA, CDR2 SQIVND (reference sequence). V gave up 7 bases and J gave up 4 bases, with 11 bases separating them. CDR3 length: 13 amino acids. CDR3 sequence (DNA): TGTGCCAGTACCTTACAAGGAAATCAGCCCCAGCATTTT. Its translation is CASTLQGNQPQHF.

The chain carries TRBV30 and TRBJ1-4; 7 nucleotides agree with TRBD1. CDR1 is GTSNPN and CDR2 is SVGIG in the germline V gene (reference sequence). The CDR3 covers 14 residues. V shed 2 bases, J shed 5 bases, and the junction held 5 bases outside the gene matches. This CDR3 reads CAWSSKGGNEKLFF. The CDR3 region has the DNA TGTGCCTGGAGTTCAAAAGGGGGCAATGAAAAACTGTTTTTT.

J is TRBJ1-1 and V is TRBV28; weak D call: TRBD1 (6 bases). The V gene's germline CDR1 is MDHEN and CDR2 SYDVKM. This CDR3 contains 13 residues. Trimming took 4 bases from V and 7 from J, leaving 13 bases between them. Here the CDR3 reads CASSSPDRIEAFF. The DNA for the CDR3 is TGTGCCAGCAGTTCGCCGGACAGAATTGAAGCTTTCTTT.

The chain has TRBV5-1 and TRBJ2-5; possibly TRBD1 for D (6 bases). The CDR3 runs 15 residues. V was cut by 0 bases and J by 4 bases, with 13 bases left in between. CDR1 and CDR2 (germline): SGHRS, YFSETQ. CDR3 sequence reads: CASSLGQGLGETQYF. CDR3 sequence (DNA): TGCGCCAGCAGCTTGGGTCAGGGGCTGGGAGAGACCCAGTACTTC.

The chain joins TRBV5-8 to TRBJ1-2; D uncertain. CDR1 is SGHTS, CDR2 YDEGEE, per germline. The CDR3 runs 13 residues. V was clipped by 6 bases and J by 1 base, with 10 bases between them. CDR3 sequence: CASTTSGNYGYTF. The CDR3 DNA follows: TGTGCCAGCACCACCAGCGGTAACTATGGCTACACCTTC.

The chain employs TRBV2 and TRBJ2-2, with 11 positions matching TRBD1. Germline CDR1 reads SNHLY; CDR2 reads FYNNEI. This CDR3 is built from 16 residues. J was trimmed by 5 bases and V by 7 bases; bases with no gene match: 9. CDR3 in amino acids: CASKERTGGLTGELFF. CDR3 sequence (DNA): TGTGCCAGCAAGGAACGGACAGGGGGCTTGACCGGGGAGCTGTTTTTT.

The J gene is TRBJ2-5, the V gene TRBV19, with unresolved D. There are 14 residues in the CDR3. Germline values: CDR1 LNHDA, CDR2 SQIVND (reference sequence). V gave up 5 bases and J gave up 1 base, with 11 bases separating them. CDR3 amino acids: CASSLGRAQETQYF. The CDR3 nucleotides are TGTGCCAGTAGTTTAGGACGGGCCCAAGAGACCCAGTACTTC.